Here is one TCR beta chain with its context. The length of the CDR3 is 13 residues. V trimming: 6 bases; J trimming: 0 bases; junction bases outside the gene matches: 5. Germline V gene data show CDR1 as GTSNPN and CDR2 as SVGIG (reference sequence). The source of the sample is a study of T cell responses to AZD1222 COVID-19 vaccine. Some clones are missing from TCRdb's copy, which holds only in-frame ones; the method was immunoSEQ multiplex PCR. The sample lists roughly 180,000 clones, approximately 90% seen once, with about 1.9% in the top ten. The clonotype was recovered from an adult in good health. The specimen was peripheral blood, collected on day 0 of AZD1222 vaccination. The chain joins TRBV30 to TRBJ2-7, with 7 bases matching TRBD2. DNA for the CDR3: TGTGCCTGCTTGGGGGGGAGCTCCTACGAGCAGTACTTC. Translation gives CACLGGSSYEQYF.